This T cell receptor beta chain was profiled in a study of control samples from healthy donors and cancer patients. V was clipped by 3 bases and J by 0 bases, with 11 bases between them. CDR1 and CDR2 from the germline V gene are KGHDR and SFDVKD. The CDR3 length is 16 residues. The data were produced by immunoSEQ multiplex PCR, yet TCRdb's version contains in-frame clones alone and is incomplete. The sample has more than 70,000 clones; 90% to 95% are singletons. For this clone: Additional DNA sequences in this sample encode the identical CDR3.

This receptor was obtained from a woman younger than 45 in good health. Material for sequencing was blood. The chain recombines TRBV24-1 with TRBJ2-1; perhaps TRBD2 as D (5 bases). The CDR3 loop is CATSDSGRSSYNEQFF. In DNA, the CDR3 is TGTGCCACCAGTGATAGCGGCAGAAGCTCCTACAATGAGCAGTTCTTC.